This T cell receptor beta chain derives from a study of T cell responses to AZD1222 COVID-19 vaccine. Overall study findings and caveats: The donor cohort was predominantly white British with a female majority, and clonal diversity may have been underestimated.

Notes on this clone: What it binds is not known.

V lost 0 bases, J lost 1 base, and 15 bases lay in between. The CDR3 runs 17 residues. Germline V gene data show CDR1 as LGHNA and CDR2 as YSLEER. Repertoires were generated with immunoSEQ multiplex PCR, while TCRdb's copy carries only in-frame clones and drops some. The profile shows roughly 93,000 clones, around nine tenths of them singletons. The starting material was peripheral blood, obtained 28 days after the second AZD1222 dose. The receptor was isolated from an adult who received the AZD1222 COVID-19 vaccine. V is TRBV4-3 and J is TRBJ2-5; D may be TRBD1 (6 bases). The CDR3 reads CASSQDLPTGAQETQYF. CDR3 sequence (DNA): TGCGCCAGCAGCCAAGATTTGCCGACAGGTGCCCAAGAGACCCAGTACTTC.